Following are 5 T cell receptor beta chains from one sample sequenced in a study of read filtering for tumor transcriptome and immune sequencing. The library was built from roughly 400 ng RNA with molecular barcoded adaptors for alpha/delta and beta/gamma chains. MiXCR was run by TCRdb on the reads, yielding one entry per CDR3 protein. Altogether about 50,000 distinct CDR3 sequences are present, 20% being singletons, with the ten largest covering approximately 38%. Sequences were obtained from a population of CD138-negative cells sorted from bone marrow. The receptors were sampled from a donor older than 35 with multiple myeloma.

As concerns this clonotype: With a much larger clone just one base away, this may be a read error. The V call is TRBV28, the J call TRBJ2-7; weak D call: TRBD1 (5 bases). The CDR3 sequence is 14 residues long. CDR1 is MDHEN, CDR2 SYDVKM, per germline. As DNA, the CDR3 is TGTGCCAGCAGTCCCCAGACAGAGTACTACGGGCAGTACTTC. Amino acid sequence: CASSPQTEYYGQYF.

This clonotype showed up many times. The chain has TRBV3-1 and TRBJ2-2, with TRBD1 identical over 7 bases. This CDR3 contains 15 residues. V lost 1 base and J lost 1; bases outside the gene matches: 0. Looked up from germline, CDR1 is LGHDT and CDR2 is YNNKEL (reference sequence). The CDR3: CASSQGTGNTGELFF. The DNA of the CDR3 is TGTGCCAGCAGCCAAGGGACAGGGAACACCGGGGAGCTGTTTTTT.

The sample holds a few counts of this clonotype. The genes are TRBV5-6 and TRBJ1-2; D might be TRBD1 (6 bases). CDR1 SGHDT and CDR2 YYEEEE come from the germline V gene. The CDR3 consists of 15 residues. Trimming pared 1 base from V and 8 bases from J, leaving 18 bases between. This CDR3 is CASSLKLAGDKGYTF. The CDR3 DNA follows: TGTGCCAGCAGCTTGAAGTTGGCAGGGGATAAAGGCTACACCTTC.

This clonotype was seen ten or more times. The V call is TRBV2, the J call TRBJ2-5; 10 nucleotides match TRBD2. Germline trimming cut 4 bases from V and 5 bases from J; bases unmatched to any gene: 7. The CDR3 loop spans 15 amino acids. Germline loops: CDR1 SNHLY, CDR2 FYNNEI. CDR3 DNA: TGTGCCAGCAGTGGGGCTAGCGGGAGATTGGAGACCCAGTACTTC. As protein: CASSGASGRLETQYF.

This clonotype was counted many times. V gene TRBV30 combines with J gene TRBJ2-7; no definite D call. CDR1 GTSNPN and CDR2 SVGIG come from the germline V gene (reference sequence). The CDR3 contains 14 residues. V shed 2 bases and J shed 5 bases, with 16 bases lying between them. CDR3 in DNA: TGTGCCTGGAGTAAAGTGCCAAGCCTGGACGAGCAGTACTTC. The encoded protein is CAWSKVPSLDEQYF.